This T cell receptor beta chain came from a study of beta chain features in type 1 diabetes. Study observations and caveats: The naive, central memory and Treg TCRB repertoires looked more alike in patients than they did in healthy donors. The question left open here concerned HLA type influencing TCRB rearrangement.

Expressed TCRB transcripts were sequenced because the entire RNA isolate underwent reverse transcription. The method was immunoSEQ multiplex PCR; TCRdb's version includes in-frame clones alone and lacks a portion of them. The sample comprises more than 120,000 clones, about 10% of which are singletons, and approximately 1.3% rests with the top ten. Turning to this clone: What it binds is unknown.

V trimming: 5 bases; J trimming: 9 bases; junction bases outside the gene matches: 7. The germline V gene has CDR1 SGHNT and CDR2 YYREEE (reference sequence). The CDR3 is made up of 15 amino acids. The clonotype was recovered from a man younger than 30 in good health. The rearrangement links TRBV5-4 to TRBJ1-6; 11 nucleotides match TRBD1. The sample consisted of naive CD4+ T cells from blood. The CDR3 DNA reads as TGTGCCAGCAGGCGGACAGGGGGCGTAGGTTCACCCCTCCACTTT. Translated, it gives CASRRTGGVGSPLHF.